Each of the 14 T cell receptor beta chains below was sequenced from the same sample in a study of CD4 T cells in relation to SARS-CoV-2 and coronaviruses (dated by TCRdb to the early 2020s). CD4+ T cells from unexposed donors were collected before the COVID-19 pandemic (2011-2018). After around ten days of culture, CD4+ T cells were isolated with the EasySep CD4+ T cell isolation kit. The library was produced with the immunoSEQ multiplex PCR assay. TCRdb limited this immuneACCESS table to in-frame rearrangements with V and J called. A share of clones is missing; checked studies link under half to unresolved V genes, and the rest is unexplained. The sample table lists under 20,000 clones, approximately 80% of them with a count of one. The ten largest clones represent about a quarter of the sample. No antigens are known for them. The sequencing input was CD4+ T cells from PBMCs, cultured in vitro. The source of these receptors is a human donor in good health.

CDR3 region: CASNGSGLEKLFF. CDR3 bases: TGTGCCAGTAACGGGTCAGGTCTCGAAAAACTGTTTTTT. V usage is TRBV6-5 and J usage is TRBJ1-4, with D unresolved. Germline CDR1 is MNHEY and CDR2 is SVGAGI. The CDR3 has 13 amino acids. The V gene lost 9 bases and the J gene lost 8 bases, with 16 bases spanning the gap.

CDR3 loop: CASWKRSQHF. DNA for the CDR3: TGTGCCAGTTGGAAGAGGTCCCAGCATTTT. The chain couples TRBV6-5 to TRBJ1-5; no firm D call. V was pared by 9 bases and J by 11 bases, with 11 bases between. The CDR3 runs 10 residues. CDR1 and CDR2 (germline): MNHEY, SVGAGI.

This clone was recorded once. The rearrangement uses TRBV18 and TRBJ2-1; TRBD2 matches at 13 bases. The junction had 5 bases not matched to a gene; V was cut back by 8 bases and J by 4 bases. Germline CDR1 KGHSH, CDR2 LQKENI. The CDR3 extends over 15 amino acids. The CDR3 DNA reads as TGTGCCAGCGGAGGGACTAGCGGGATATACAATGAGCAGTTCTTC. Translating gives CASGGTSGIYNEQFF.

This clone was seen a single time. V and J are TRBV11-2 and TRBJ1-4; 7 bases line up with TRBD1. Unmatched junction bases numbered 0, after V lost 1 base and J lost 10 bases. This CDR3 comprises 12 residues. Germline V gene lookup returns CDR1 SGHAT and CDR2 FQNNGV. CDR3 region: CASSLGQGKLFF. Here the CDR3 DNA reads TGTGCCAGCAGCTTAGGACAGGGAAAACTGTTTTTT.

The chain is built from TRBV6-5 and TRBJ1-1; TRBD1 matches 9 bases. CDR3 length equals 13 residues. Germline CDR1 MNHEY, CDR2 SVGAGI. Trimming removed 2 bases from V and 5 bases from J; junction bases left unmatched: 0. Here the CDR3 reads CASSYGQGTEAFF. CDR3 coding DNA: TGTGCCAGCAGTTACGGACAGGGGACTGAAGCTTTCTTT.

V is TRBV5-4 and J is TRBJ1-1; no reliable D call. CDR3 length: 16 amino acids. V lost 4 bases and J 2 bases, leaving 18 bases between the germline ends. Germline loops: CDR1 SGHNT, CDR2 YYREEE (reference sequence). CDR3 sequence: CASSPGLGNPNTEAFF. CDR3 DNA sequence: TGTGCCAGCAGCCCGGGGTTAGGAAATCCCAACACTGAAGCTTTCTTT.

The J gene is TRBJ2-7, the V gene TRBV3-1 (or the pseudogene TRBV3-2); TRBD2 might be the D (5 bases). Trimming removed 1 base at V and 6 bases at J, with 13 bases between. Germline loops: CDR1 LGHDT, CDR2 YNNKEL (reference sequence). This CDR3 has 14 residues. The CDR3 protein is CASSQGHGDLEQYF. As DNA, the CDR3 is TGTGCCAGCAGCCAAGGACACGGGGATCTCGAGCAGTACTTC.

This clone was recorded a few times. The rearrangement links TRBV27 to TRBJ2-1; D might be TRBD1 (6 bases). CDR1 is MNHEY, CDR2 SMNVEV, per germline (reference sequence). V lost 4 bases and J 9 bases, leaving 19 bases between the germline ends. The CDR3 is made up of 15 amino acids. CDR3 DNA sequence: TGTGCCAGCAGTTCTGGCGGCCCCCTCAGGGGTGAGCAGTTCTTC. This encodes CASSSGGPLRGEQFF.

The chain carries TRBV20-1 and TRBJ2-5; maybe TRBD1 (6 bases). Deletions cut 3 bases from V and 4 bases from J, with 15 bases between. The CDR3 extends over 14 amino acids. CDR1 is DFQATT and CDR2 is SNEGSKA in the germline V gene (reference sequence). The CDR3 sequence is CSASRQGTRETQYF. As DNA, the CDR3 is TGCAGTGCTAGTCGGCAGGGGACAAGAGAGACCCAGTACTTC.

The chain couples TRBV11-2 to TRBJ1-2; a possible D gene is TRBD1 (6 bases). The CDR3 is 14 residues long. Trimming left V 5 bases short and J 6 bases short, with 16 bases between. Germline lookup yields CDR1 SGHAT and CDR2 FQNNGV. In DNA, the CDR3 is TGTGCCAGCAGCAACAGGGCGACTATTAATGGCTACACCTTC. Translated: CASSNRATINGYTF.

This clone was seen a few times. The CDR3 sequence is CASRGNGRVNSPLHF. The CDR3 DNA sequence: TGTGCCAGTAGGGGAAACGGTAGGGTGAATTCACCCCTCCACTTT. The V gene is TRBV19, the J gene TRBJ1-6; D is unresolved. This CDR3 spans 15 amino acids. V was clipped by 6 bases and J by 7 bases, with 16 bases between them. The germline CDR1 and CDR2 sequences are LNHDA and SQIVND (reference sequence).

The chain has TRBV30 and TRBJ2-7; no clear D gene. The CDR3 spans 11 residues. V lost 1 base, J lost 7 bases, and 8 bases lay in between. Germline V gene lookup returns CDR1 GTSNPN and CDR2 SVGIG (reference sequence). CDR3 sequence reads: CAWSGGPEQYF. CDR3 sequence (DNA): TGTGCCTGGAGTGGAGGACCGGAGCAGTACTTC.

CDR3 protein: CASSYPETQYF. The CDR3 nucleotides are TGTGCCAGCAGTTACCCAGAGACCCAGTACTTC. The rearrangement joins TRBV6-2 or TRBV6-3 to TRBJ2-5; D remains unclear. The CDR3 contains 11 residues. In germline, CDR1 is MNHEY, CDR2 SVGEGT. V gave up 2 bases and J gave up 4 bases, with 2 bases separating them.

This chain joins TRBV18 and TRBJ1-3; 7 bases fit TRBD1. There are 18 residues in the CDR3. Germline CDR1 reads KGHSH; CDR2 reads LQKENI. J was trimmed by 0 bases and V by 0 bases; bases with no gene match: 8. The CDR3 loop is CASSPPSGGQISGNTIYF. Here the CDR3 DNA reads TGTGCCAGCTCACCACCGTCTGGGGGACAGATCTCTGGAAACACCATATATTTT. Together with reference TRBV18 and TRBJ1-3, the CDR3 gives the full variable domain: NAGVMQNPRHLVRRRGQEARLRCSPMKGHSHVYWYRQLPEEGLKFMVYLQKENIIDESGMPKERFSAEFPKEGPSILRIQQVVRGDSAAYFCASSPPSGGQISGNTIYFGEGSWLTVV.